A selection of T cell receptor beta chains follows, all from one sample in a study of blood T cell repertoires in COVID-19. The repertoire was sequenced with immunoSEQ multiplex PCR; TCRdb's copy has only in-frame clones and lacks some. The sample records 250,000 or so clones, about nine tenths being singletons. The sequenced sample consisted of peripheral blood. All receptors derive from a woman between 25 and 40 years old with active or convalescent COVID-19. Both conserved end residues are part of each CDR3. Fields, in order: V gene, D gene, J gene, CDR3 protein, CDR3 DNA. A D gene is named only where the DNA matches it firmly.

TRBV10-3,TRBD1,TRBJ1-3,CAISEGDRVVGNTIYF,TGTGCCATCAGTGAGGGTGACAGGGTAGTTGGAAACACCATATATTTT
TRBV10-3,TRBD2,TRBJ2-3,CAIKGSGPSGGVSTDTQYF,TGTGCCATCAAGGGTTCGGGGCCTAGCGGGGGAGTTAGCACAGATACGCAGTATTTT
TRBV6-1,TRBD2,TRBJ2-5,CASSELAGGQETQYF,TGTGCCAGCAGTGAGCTAGCGGGGGGACAAGAGACCCAGTACTTC
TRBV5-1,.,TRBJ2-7,CASSLRSSYEQYF,TGCGCCAGCAGCTTGCGCAGCTCCTACGAGCAGTACTTC
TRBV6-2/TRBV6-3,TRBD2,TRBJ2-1,CASSLLAGGQAEQFF,TGTGCCAGCAGCTTACTAGCGGGGGGGCAAGCTGAGCAGTTCTTC
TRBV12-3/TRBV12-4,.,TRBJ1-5,CASSAAVRQPQHF,TGTGCCAGCAGCGCAGCGGTGCGTCAGCCCCAGCATTTT
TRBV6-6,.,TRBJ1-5,CASSPQGNQPQHF,TGTGCCAGCAGTCCGCAGGGGAATCAGCCCCAGCATTTT
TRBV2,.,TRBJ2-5,CASSSTPHTYQETQYF,TGTGCCAGCAGTTCCACCCCCCACACGTACCAAGAGACCCAGTACTTC
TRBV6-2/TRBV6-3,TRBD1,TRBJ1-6,CASSRTGGSPLHF,TGTGCCAGCAGCCGGACAGGGGGGTCACCCCTCCACTTT
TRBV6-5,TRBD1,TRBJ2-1,CASSYLDRAVQFF,TGTGCCAGCAGTTACCTTGACAGGGCGGTGCAGTTCTTC
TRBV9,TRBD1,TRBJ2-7,CASSGGGMSYEQYF,TGTGCCAGCAGCGGAGGGGGCATGTCCTACGAGCAGTACTTC
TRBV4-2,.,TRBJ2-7,CASSQSIGPGEQYF,TGTGCCAGCAGCCAATCAATTGGGCCAGGGGAGCAGTACTTC
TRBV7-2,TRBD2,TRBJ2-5,CASSLSSSGGAAKTQYF,TGTGCCAGCAGCCTCTCGTCTAGCGGGGGGGCGGCAAAGACCCAGTACTTC
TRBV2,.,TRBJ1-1,CASREGLNTEAFF,TGTGCCAGCAGGGAGGGGCTGAACACTGAAGCTTTCTTT